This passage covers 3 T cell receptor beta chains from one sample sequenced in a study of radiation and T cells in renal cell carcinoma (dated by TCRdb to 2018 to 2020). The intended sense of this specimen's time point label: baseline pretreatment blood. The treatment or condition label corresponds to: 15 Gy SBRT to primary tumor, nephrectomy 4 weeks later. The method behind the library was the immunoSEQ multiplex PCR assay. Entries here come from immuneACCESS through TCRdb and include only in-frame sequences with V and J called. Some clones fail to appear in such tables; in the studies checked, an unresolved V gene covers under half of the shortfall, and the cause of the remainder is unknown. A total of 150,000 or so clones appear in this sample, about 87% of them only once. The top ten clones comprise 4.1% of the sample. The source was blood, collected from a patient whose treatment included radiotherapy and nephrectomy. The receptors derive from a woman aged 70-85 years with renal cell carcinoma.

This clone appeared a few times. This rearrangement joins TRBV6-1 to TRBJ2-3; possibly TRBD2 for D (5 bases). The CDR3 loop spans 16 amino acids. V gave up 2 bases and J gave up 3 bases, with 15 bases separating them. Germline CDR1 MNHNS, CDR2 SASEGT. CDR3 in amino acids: CASSERVAFVTDTQYF. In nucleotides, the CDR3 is TGTGCCAGCAGTGAAAGGGTAGCGTTTGTGACAGATACGCAGTATTTT.

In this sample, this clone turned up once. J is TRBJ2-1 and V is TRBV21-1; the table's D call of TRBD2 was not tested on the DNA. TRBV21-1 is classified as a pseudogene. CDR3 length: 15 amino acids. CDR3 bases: TGTGCCAGCAGCAAAGTGCGGGGGGGCTACAATGAGCAGTTCTTC. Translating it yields CASSKVRGGYNEQFF.

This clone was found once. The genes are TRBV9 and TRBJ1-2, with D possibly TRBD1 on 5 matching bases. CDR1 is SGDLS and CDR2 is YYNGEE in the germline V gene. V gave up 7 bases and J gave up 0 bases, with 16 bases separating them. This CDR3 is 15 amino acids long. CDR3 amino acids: CASLGGQDPNYGYTF. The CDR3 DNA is TGTGCCAGCTTGGGGGGTCAGGATCCTAACTATGGCTACACCTTC.